The rows below give T cell receptor beta chains drawn from one sample of a study of shared clonotypes between healthy human individuals. The data were produced by immunoSEQ multiplex PCR, yet TCRdb's version contains in-frame clones alone and is incomplete. Of about 550,000 clones detected, about 95% appear once; the ten largest clones hold 0.11%. The sample was naive CD8+ T cells sorted from blood. The receptors here all came from a woman aged 25 to 39 in good health. CDR3s include the opening cysteine and the closing phenylalanine or tryptophan. A D gene is named only where the DNA matches it firmly. Clone size, where shown, is once, few, many, or a class for clones that have expanded.

clone_size j_call cdr3_length d_call v_call cdr3_nt cdr3_aa
. TRBJ2-7 16 . TRBV19 TGTGCCAGTAGTACCGGACTATCTCTAAGCTCCTACGAGCAGTACTTC CASSTGLSLSSYEQYF
. TRBJ2-7 14 TRBD1 TRBV6-5 TGTGCCAGGGACGACAGGGGGGCCACCTACGAGCAGTACTTC CARDDRGATYEQYF
. TRBJ2-3 15 TRBD2 TRBV14 TGTGCCAGCAGCCAAGGGACTAGCGCGACAGATACGCAGTATTTT CASSQGTSATDTQYF
. TRBJ1-2 13 TRBD1 TRBV30 TGTGCCTGGACCCTCGGGACAGGCTATGGCTACACCTTC CAWTLGTGYGYTF
once TRBJ2-1 13 . TRBV9 TGTGCCAGCAGCCCTCCGGACTACAATGAGCAGTTCTTC CASSPPDYNEQFF
. TRBJ2-7 14 . TRBV28 TGTGCCAGCAGTTTAACACCCCCGAAATACGAGCAGTACTTC CASSLTPPKYEQYF
. TRBJ1-5 15 TRBD1 TRBV27 TGTGCCAGCAGTTTAACAGGGGAAAGCAATCAGCCCCAGCATTTT CASSLTGESNQPQHF
. TRBJ2-7 14 . TRBV5-6 TGTGCCAGCAGCTTGGGGACAGCAGTCTACGAGCAGTACTTC CASSLGTAVYEQYF
. TRBJ2-5 16 . TRBV18 TGTGCCAGCTCACCACCTGAGATAGGGAGTTGGGAGACCCAGTACTTC CASSPPEIGSWETQYF
. TRBJ2-5 20 TRBD2 TRBV4-1 TGCGCCAGCAGCCAAGGGGTTGGACTAGCGGGAGCCCAACGGCGGGAGACCCAGTACTTC CASSQGVGLAGAQRRETQYF
. TRBJ2-2 16 TRBD1 TRBV6-6 TGTGCCAGCAGGGAGGAGGGACAGGGGAACACCGGGGAGCTGTTTTTT CASREEGQGNTGELFF
. TRBJ1-3 12 . TRBV30 TGTGCCTGGAGTGTACTCGGAAACACCATATATTTT CAWSVLGNTIYF
. TRBJ2-3 16 TRBD2 TRBV7-9 TGTGCCAGCAGCTCAAAACTAGCGGACTACACAGATACGCAGTATTTT CASSSKLADYTDTQYF
. TRBJ2-3 14 TRBD2 TRBV27 TGTGCCACGACTAGCCTCCTTAGCACAGATACGCAGTATTTT CATTSLLSTDTQYF
. TRBJ2-3 15 . TRBV13 TGTGCCAGCAGCCCAACTAGGGACACAACAGATACGCAGTATTTT CASSPTRDTTDTQYF
. TRBJ2-2 12 . TRBV14 TGTGCCAGCAGGAATACCCCCGGGGAGCTGTTTTTT CASRNTPGELFF
. TRBJ2-1 17 . TRBV7-2 TGTGCCAGCAGCTTAGCCCTAGGTCTCGCTAACTACAATGAGCAGTTCTTC CASSLALGLANYNEQFF
once TRBJ2-3 15 . TRBV5-6 TGTGCCAGCAGCTTGGTTAGGGTCGGCACAGATACGCAGTATTTT CASSLVRVGTDTQYF
. TRBJ2-1 14 TRBD2 TRBV30 TGTGCCTGGAATGGCGGGAGCTCCTACAATGAGCAGTTCTTC CAWNGGSSYNEQFF
. TRBJ1-5 13 . TRBV5-1 TGCGCCAGCAGCCCGCTGGGGACACACCCCCAGCATTTT CASSPLGTHPQHF
. TRBJ2-7 12 . TRBV29-1 TGCAGCGTTGAAGGAAGTGACTACGAGCAGTACTTC CSVEGSDYEQYF
few TRBJ1-4 13 . TRBV19 TGTGCCACCAGGGACCAGCGTGATGAAAAACTGTTTTTT CATRDQRDEKLFF
. TRBJ2-4 17 TRBD1 TRBV2 TGTGCCAGCAGTGAAGAGGTGGCAGGGGGTTCGAAAAACATTCAGTACTTC CASSEEVAGGSKNIQYF
. TRBJ2-7 17 TRBD2 TRBV28 TGTGCCAGCAGACAGGGACTAGCGGGAGGAGTCCGACACGAGCAGTACTTC CASRQGLAGGVRHEQYF
. TRBJ2-5 13 . TRBV27 TGTGCCAGCAGTAACGGAGACGAAGAGACCCAGTACTTC CASSNGDEETQYF
. TRBJ2-1 16 TRBD2 TRBV4-1 TGCGCCAGCAGCCAAGACCGGGAGGGCTCCTACAATGAGCAGTTCTTC CASSQDREGSYNEQFF
. TRBJ2-7 15 . TRBV5-4 TGTGCCAGCAGCTTGGGGGCAGGGCCCCAGTACGAGCAGTACTTC CASSLGAGPQYEQYF
once TRBJ2-2 15 TRBD2 TRBV14 TGTGCCAGCAGCCTAGCGGGAGCGAACACCGGGGAGCTGTTTTTT CASSLAGANTGELFF
. TRBJ2-7 16 TRBD1 TRBV28 TGTGCCAGCAGTACACACCGGGACAGGGATATTTACGAGCAGTACTTC CASSTHRDRDIYEQYF
. TRBJ2-7 13 . TRBV29-1 TGCAGCGTCATTACAGGGTTTCGACACGAGCAGTACTTC CSVITGFRHEQYF
. TRBJ2-2 16 . TRBV9 TGTGCCAGCAGCGTTGCTCGGGGAACTGACACCGGGGAGCTGTTTTTT CASSVARGTDTGELFF